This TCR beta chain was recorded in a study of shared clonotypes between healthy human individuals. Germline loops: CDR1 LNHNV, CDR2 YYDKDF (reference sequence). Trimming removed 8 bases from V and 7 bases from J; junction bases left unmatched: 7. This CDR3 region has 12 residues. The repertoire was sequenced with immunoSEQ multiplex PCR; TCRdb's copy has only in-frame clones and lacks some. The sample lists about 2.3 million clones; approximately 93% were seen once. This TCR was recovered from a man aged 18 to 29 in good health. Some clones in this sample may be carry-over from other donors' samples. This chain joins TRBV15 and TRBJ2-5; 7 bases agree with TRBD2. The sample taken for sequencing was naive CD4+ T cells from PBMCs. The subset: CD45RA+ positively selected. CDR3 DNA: TGTGCCACCGGGGGGGTTCGCGGGACCCAGTACTTC. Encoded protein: CATGGVRGTQYF.